The rows below give T cell receptor beta chains drawn from one sample of a study of cytomegalovirus exposure and HLA in healthy donors. The table came from immunoSEQ multiplex PCR; TCRdb's copy has only in-frame clones and leaves some out. The sample shows about 89,000 clones, 77% of them seen only once. The sequenced material came from PBMCs. These receptors were taken from a man aged 30 to 39 in good health and CMV-seronegative. Both conserved end residues are part of each CDR3. Fields, in order: V gene, clone size, J gene, D gene, CDR3 DNA, CDR3 protein. The D gene is left open where the match is weak. Clone size appears in some rows only: once, few, many, or a class for an expanded clone.

TRBV9	-	TRBJ1-1	-	TGTGCCAGCAGCGTAGTAGGGGGAGAAGCTTTCTTT	CASSVVGGEAFF
TRBV6-1	-	TRBJ2-2	-	TGTGCCAGCAGTGATGCGACAGACACCGGGGAGCTGTTTTTT	CASSDATDTGELFF
TRBV10-3	-	TRBJ1-2	-	TGTGCCATCAGTGAGGATCTGGACAGTACCAATTCTAACTATGGCTACACCTTC	CAISEDLDSTNSNYGYTF
TRBV19	-	TRBJ2-1	TRBD2	TGTGCCAGTGAGCGGGGGCTAGCGGGGGGGAGCTCCTACAATGAGCAGTTCTTC	CASERGLAGGSSYNEQFF
TRBV6-5	once	TRBJ2-7	-	TGTGCCAGCAGTTACGGTTTCGGCTCCTACGAGCAGTACTTC	CASSYGFGSYEQYF
TRBV27	-	TRBJ2-5	-	TGTGCCAGCAACTGGAAGGGAGACCTACCTAGGGAGACCCAGTACTTC	CASNWKGDLPRETQYF
TRBV15	few	TRBJ2-5	-	TGTGCCACCAGCAGAGATAAGGTCTCCGGGGAGACCCAGTACTTC	CATSRDKVSGETQYF
TRBV7-9	-	TRBJ2-3	-	TGTGCCAGCAGCTTAGAGGGGGGGCAGGATACGCAGTATTTT	CASSLEGGQDTQYF
TRBV4-2	-	TRBJ2-7	TRBD1	TGTGCCAGCAGCCGCGGACAGGGGGAGACCTACGAGCAGTACTTC	CASSRGQGETYEQYF
TRBV10-2	-	TRBJ2-1	TRBD2	TGCGCCAGCAGTGGGACTAGCGGGAGACGGTCCTACAATGAGCAGTTCTTC	CASSGTSGRRSYNEQFF
TRBV4-2	-	TRBJ2-7	TRBD2	TGTGCCAGCAGCGATAGCGGGGGCTACGAGCAGTACTTC	CASSDSGGYEQYF
TRBV7-9	-	TRBJ2-2	-	TGTGCCAGCAGCTTAGCCCAAGGCGGGGGCGCCGGGGAGCTGTTTTTT	CASSLAQGGGAGELFF
TRBV4-3	few	TRBJ1-2	TRBD1	TGCGCCAGCAGCCACCACGGGGGACAGGGGAACTATGGCTACACCTTC	CASSHHGGQGNYGYTF
TRBV28	-	TRBJ2-7	TRBD2	TGTGCCAGCAGTCCCGGGGAGGGGACCTACGAGCAGTACTTC	CASSPGEGTYEQYF
TRBV5-1	once	TRBJ1-2	-	TGCGCCAGCAGCTTGGTGGGGGGGCGTGGTGGCTACACCTTC	CASSLVGGRGGYTF